This TCR beta chain was identified in a study of post-analysis software for immune sequencing data. Study details: Relapsing-remitting, secondary progressive and progressive-relapsing multiple sclerosis courses were included.

The germline V gene has CDR1 SQVTM and CDR2 ANQGSEA. This CDR3 has 13 amino acids. V was clipped by 6 bases and J by 4 bases, with 15 bases between them. Whole-study results and caveats: Patients showed TRBV5-6, TRBV5-1 and TRBV20-1 among roughly five TRBV segments more frequent than in controls.

Regarding this clonotype: Its target is unknown.

cDNA libraries of TCR beta carried unique molecular identifiers. TCRdb fed the PCR reads into MiXCR, producing one record per CDR3 protein. This table has 650,000 to 850,000 distinct CDR3 sequences, around 53% appearing once. The sequence came from a girl aged 5-17 years with multiple sclerosis. The sample taken for sequencing was blood. The chain has TRBV29-1 and TRBJ2-5; possibly TRBD1 or TRBD2 for D (5 bases each). The CDR3 loop reads CSVDGHGGETQYF. Here the CDR3 DNA reads TGCAGCGTCGACGGACATGGGGGAGAGACCCAGTACTTC.